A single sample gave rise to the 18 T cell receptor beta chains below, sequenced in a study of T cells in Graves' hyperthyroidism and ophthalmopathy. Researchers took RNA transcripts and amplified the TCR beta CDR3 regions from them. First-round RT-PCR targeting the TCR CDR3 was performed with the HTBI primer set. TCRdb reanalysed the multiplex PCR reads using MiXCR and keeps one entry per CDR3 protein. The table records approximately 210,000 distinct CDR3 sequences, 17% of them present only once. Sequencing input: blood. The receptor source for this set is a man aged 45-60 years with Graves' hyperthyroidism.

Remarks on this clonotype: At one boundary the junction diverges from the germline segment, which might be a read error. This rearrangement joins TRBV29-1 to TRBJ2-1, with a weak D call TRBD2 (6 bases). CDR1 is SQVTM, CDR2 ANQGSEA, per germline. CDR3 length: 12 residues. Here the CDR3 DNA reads TGCAGCGTTGCGAGGGGCGGGAATGAGCAGCTCTTC. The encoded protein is CSVARGGNEQLF.

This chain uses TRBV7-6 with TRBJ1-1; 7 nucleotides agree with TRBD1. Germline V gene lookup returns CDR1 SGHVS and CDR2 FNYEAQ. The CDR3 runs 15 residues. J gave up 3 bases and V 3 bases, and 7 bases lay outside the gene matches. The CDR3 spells CASSLSGGEDTEAFF. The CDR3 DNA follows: TGTGCCAGCAGCTTGTCAGGGGGAGAGGACACTGAAGCTTTCTTT.

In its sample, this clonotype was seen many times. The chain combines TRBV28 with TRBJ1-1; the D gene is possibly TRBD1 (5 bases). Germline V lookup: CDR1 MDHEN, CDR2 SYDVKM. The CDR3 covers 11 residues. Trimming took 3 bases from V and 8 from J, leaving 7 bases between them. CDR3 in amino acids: CASSFHREAFF. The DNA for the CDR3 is TGTGCCAGCAGTTTCCACAGGGAAGCTTTCTTT.

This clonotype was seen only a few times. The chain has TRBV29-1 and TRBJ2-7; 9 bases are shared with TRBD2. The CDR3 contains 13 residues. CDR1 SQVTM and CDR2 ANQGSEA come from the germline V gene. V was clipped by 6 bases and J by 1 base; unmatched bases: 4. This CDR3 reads CSVWTSDSYEQYF. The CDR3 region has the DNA TGCAGCGTCTGGACTAGCGATTCCTACGAGCAGTACTTC.

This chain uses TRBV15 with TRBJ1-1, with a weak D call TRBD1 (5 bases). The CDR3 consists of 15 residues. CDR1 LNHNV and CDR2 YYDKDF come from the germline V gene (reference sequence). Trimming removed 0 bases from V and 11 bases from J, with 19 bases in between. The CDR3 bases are TGTGCCACCAGCAGAGAACTGGGGCAGGGCGCGGCGGCTTTCTTT. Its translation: CATSRELGQGAAAFF.

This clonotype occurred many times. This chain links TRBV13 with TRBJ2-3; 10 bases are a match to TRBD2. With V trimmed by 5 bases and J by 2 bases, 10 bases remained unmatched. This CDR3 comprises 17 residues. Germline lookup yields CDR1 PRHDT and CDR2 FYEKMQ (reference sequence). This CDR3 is CASSPAQLAGFTDTQYF. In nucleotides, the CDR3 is TGTGCCAGCAGCCCCGCCCAACTAGCGGGATTCACAGATACGCAGTATTTT.

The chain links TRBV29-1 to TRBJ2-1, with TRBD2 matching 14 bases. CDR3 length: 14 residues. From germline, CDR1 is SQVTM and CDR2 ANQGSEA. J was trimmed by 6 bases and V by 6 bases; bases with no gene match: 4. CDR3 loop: CSVGTSGSRNEQFF. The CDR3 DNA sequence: TGCAGCGTAGGGACTAGCGGGAGTCGCAATGAGCAGTTCTTC.

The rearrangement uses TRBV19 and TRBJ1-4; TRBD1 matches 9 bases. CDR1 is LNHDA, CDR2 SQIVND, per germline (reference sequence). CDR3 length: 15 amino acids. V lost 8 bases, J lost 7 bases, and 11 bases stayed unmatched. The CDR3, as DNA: TGTGCCAGTGGGGATCCCGGGACAGGGAGTGAAAAACTGTTTTTT. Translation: CASGDPGTGSEKLFF.

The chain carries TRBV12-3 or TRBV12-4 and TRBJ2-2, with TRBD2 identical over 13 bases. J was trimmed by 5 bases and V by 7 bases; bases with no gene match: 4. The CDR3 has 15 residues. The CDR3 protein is CASIPGLAGTGELFF. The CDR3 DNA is TGTGCCAGCATCCCGGGACTAGCGGGAACCGGGGAGCTGTTTTTT.

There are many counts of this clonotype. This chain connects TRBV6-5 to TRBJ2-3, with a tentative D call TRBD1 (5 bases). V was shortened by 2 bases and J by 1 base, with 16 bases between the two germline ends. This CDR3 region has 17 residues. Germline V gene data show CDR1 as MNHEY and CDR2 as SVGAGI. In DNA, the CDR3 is TGTGCCAGCAGTTACCCCATTTCAGGGAAGGGCACAGATACGCAGTATTTT. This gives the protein CASSYPISGKGTDTQYF.

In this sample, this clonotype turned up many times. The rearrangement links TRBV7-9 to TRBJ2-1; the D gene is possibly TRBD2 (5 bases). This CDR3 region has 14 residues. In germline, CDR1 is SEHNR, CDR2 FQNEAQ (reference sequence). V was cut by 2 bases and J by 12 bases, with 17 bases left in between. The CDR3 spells CASSLKRAGGPQFF. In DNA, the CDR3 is TGTGCCAGCAGCTTAAAGAGGGCGGGCGGACCGCAGTTCTTC.

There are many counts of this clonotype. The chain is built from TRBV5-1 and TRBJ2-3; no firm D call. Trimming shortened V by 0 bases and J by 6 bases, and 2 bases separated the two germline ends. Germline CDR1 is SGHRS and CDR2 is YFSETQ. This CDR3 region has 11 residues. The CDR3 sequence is CASSLEDTQYF. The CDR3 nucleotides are TGCGCCAGCAGCTTGGAGGATACGCAGTATTTT.

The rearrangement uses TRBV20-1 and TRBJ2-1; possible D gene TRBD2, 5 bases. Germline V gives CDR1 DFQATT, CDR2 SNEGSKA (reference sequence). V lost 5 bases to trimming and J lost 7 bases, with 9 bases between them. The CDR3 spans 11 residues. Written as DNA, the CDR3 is TGCAGTGCTCAACTAGTAAATGAGCAGTTCTTC. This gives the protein CSAQLVNEQFF.

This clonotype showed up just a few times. CDR3 in DNA: TGTGCCACCAGCAGAGTGGGAAACACCGGGGAGCTGTTTTTT. It codes for CATSRVGNTGELFF. This chain uses TRBV15 with TRBJ2-2, with D uncertain. Trimming stripped 1 base from V and 2 bases from J, with 5 bases between. The length of the CDR3 is 14 residues. Germline V gene data show CDR1 as LNHNV and CDR2 as YYDKDF (reference sequence).

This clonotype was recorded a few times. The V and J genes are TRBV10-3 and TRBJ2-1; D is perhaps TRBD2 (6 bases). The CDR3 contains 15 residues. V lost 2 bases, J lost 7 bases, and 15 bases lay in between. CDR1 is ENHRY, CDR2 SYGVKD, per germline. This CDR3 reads CAISEPRSSGNEQFF. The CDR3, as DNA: TGTGCCATCAGTGAGCCCCGAAGTAGCGGTAATGAGCAGTTCTTC.

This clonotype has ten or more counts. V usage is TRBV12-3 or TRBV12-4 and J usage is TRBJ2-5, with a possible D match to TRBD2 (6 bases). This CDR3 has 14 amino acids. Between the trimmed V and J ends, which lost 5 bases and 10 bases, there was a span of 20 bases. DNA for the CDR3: TGTGCCAGCAGTCCTACTAGACTAGTTCCGGACCAGTACTTC. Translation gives CASSPTRLVPDQYF.

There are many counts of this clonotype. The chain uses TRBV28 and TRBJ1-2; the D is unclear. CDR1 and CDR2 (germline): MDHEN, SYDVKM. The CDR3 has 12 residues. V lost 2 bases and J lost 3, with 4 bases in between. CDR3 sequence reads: CASSLRDYGYTF. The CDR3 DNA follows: TGTGCCAGCAGTTTAAGGGACTATGGCTACACCTTC.

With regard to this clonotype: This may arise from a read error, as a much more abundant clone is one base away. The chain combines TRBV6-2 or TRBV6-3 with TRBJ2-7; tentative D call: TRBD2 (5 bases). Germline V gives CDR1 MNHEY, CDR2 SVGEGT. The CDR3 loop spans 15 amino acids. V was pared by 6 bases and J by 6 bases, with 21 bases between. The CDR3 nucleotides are TGTGCCAGCAGGCAACGGGGTAAACAAGGCTGCGAGCAGTACTTC. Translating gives CASRQRGKQGCEQYF.